These 9 T cell receptor beta chains share one sample of origin, sequenced in a study of control samples from healthy donors and cancer patients. The data were produced by immunoSEQ multiplex PCR, yet TCRdb's version contains in-frame clones alone and is incomplete. The sample data list under 200,000 clones. What was sequenced was blood. Source of these receptors: a woman aged 30 to 39 in good health.

V is TRBV5-1 and J is TRBJ1-2; tentative D call: TRBD1 (5 bases). The CDR3 has 13 residues. The V end was cut by 6 bases, the J end by 7 bases, with 16 bases between. Germline V CDR1 and CDR2: SGHRS, YFSETQ. CDR3 amino acids: CASNWGSESGYTF. The CDR3 nucleotides are TGCGCCAGCAATTGGGGGTCGGAGAGTGGCTACACCTTC.

J is TRBJ1-1 and V is TRBV29-1; tentative D call: TRBD1 (5 bases). Deletions cut 5 bases from V and 4 bases from J, with 11 bases between. Germline V gives CDR1 SQVTM, CDR2 ANQGSEA. This CDR3 spans 12 amino acids. The CDR3 region has the DNA TGCAGCGTTTCAGGGAACCCCACTGAAGCTTTCTTT. Amino acids: CSVSGNPTEAFF. Combining the CDR3 with reference TRBV29-1 and TRBJ1-1 gives the whole variable domain SAVISQKPSRDICQRGTSLTIQCQVDSQVTMMFWYRQQPGQSLTLIATANQGSEATYESGFVIDKFPISRPNLTFSTLTVSNMSPEDSSIYLCSVSGNPTEAFFGQGTRLTVV.

The V gene is TRBV7-9, the J gene TRBJ2-7; D is undetermined. This CDR3 comprises 12 residues. The germline V gene encodes CDR1 SEHNR and CDR2 FQNEAQ (reference sequence). The V gene lost 5 bases and the J gene lost 3 bases, with 8 bases spanning the gap. CDR3: CASSAAGYEQYF. The CDR3 DNA reads as TGTGCCAGCAGCGCCGCTGGCTACGAGCAGTACTTC.

The CDR3 DNA reads TGTGCCAGCAGTCCCGGGACAGGGATTAGCACAGATACGCAGTATTTT. It translates to CASSPGTGISTDTQYF. This chain links TRBV9 with TRBJ2-3; the match to TRBD1 covers 9 bases. The CDR3 contains 16 residues. Germline assignment: CDR1 SGDLS and CDR2 YYNGEE. With 5 bases clipped from V and 0 bases from J, the junction kept 7 bases outside the gene matches.

The rearrangement links TRBV7-8 to TRBJ1-6; TRBD1 matches at 8 bases. The J segment lost 10 bases and the V segment lost 0 bases, leaving 14 bases of the junction unmatched. Germline lookup yields CDR1 SGHVS and CDR2 FQNEAQ. This CDR3 has 18 residues. The CDR3 reads CASSLARRQIRGRSPLHF. In nucleotides, the CDR3 is TGTGCCAGCAGCTTAGCGCGGAGGCAAATCAGGGGGCGATCACCCCTCCACTTT. Combining the CDR3 with reference TRBV7-8 and TRBJ1-6 gives the whole variable domain GAGVSQSPRYKVAKRGQDVALRCDPISGHVSLFWYQQALGQGPEFLTYFQNEAQLDKSGLPSDRFFAERPEGSVSTLKIQRTQQEDSAVYLCASSLARRQIRGRSPLHFGNGTRLTVT.

This rearrangement joins TRBV3-1 (or the pseudogene TRBV3-2) to TRBJ1-4, with a tentative D call TRBD1 (5 bases). The CDR3 is 17 residues long. V lost 1 base, J lost 8 bases, and 20 bases lay in between. The germline V gene has CDR1 LGHDT and CDR2 YNNKEL (reference sequence). The CDR3 is CASSQGWTVARGEKLFF. CDR3 DNA sequence: TGTGCCAGCAGCCAAGGGTGGACCGTTGCTCGGGGGGAAAAACTGTTTTTT.

This sequence joins TRBV12-2 and TRBJ1-1; the table gives TRBD1 as D, unverified against the DNA. TRBV12-2 is listed as a pseudogene. The CDR3 covers 12 residues. The CDR3 reads CASRLLGRGTFF. CDR3 DNA: TGTGCAAGTCGCTTATTGGGCAGGGGGACTTTCTTT.

V and J are TRBV5-1 and TRBJ1-1; D unclear. The CDR3 sequence is 14 residues long. V lost 2 bases and J 0 bases, leaving 8 bases between the germline ends. Germline V gives CDR1 SGHRS, CDR2 YFSETQ. The DNA of the CDR3 is TGCGCCAGCAGCTTATCCGGGTTGAACACTGAAGCTTTCTTT. It codes for CASSLSGLNTEAFF.

The CDR3 DNA is TGTGCCAGCAGTTTATTCTCAGGGGCCCAGAGCTCCTATAATTCACCCCTCCACTTT. This gives the protein CASSLFSGAQSSYNSPLHF. The chain is built from TRBV28 and TRBJ1-6, with D possibly TRBD1 on 6 matching bases. Trimming pared 1 base from V and 0 bases from J, leaving 16 bases between. This CDR3 is built from 19 residues. Germline V gene sequence: CDR1 MDHEN, CDR2 SYDVKM.